Listed below are T cell receptor beta chains from one sample, sequenced in a study of cytotoxic CD8 clonotypes in ibrutinib-treated CLL. Generated by immunoSEQ multiplex PCR, the TCRdb table keeps only in-frame clones and is missing some. The data show about 76,000 clones, with about 86% seen just once and around 5.4% held by the top ten. The specimen was PBMCs, collected before ibrutinib treatment. The origin of the receptors is a human donor with chronic lymphocytic leukemia. Each CDR3 is given with its conserved first and last residue. The D gene is left open where the match is weak. The size field is filled for only some rows; it gives once, few, many or a size class.

>TRBV6-1|NA|TRBJ2-1|15|NA
CASTKGGATYNEQFF
TGTGCCAGCACCAAGGGGGGGGCGACCTACAATGAGCAGTTCTTC
>TRBV4-2|NA|TRBJ2-7|22|TRBD2
CASSPHATPGLADELSSYEQYF
TGTGCCAGCAGCCCGCATGCGACCCCGGGACTAGCGGATGAACTGAGCTCCTACGAGCAGTACTTC
>TRBV7-3|once|TRBJ2-3|13|TRBD2
CASSLAGVDTQYF
TGTGCCAGCAGCTTAGCGGGAGTGGATACGCAGTATTTT
>TRBV7-8|NA|TRBJ2-5|16|TRBD1
CASSLVFYRGQETQYF
TGTGCCAGCAGCTTAGTTTTCTACAGGGGCCAAGAGACCCAGTACTTC
>TRBV28|NA|TRBJ1-2|15|NA
CASSQEQGWGYGYTF
TGTGCCAGCAGCCAGGAACAGGGTTGGGGCTATGGCTACACCTTC
>TRBV7-2|NA|TRBJ2-3|14|NA
CASSLGASTYTQYF
TGTGCCAGCAGCTTAGGCGCTTCAACCTATACGCAGTATTTT
>TRBV7-9|NA|TRBJ1-1|15|NA
CASSPPREGGTEAFF
TGTGCCAGCAGCCCACCCAGGGAAGGGGGCACTGAAGCTTTCTTT
>TRBV11-2|NA|TRBJ2-1|16|TRBD2
CASSLYAGGLYNEQFF
TGTGCCAGCAGCTTATACGCGGGAGGCCTCTACAATGAGCAGTTCTTC
>TRBV9|NA|TRBJ2-3|13|NA
CASSEGSTDTQYF
TGTGCCAGCAGCGAAGGTAGCACAGATACGCAGTATTTT
>TRBV2|NA|TRBJ2-7|14|NA
CASNQGPHLYEQYF
TGTGCCAGCAACCAGGGCCCTCACCTCTACGAGCAGTACTTC
>TRBV4-1|NA|TRBJ2-1|14|NA
CASSRELGPDEQFF
TGCGCCAGCAGCCGAGAATTGGGCCCTGATGAGCAGTTCTTC
>TRBV28|NA|TRBJ2-7|11|NA
CASRGYYEQYF
TGTGCCAGCAGGGGGTACTACGAGCAGTACTTC
>TRBV20-1|once|TRBJ1-1|11|NA
CSARYRGEAFF
TGCAGTGCTAGGTATCGGGGGGAAGCTTTCTTT
>TRBV11-2|NA|TRBJ1-2|13|NA
CASSRDMYYGYTF
TGTGCCAGCAGCCGCGACATGTACTATGGCTACACCTTC
>TRBV30|NA|TRBJ1-3|16|TRBD1
CAWSIGQADAGNTIYF
TGTGCCTGGAGTATTGGACAGGCCGACGCAGGAAACACCATATATTTT
>TRBV6-1|medium-sized|TRBJ2-7|13|NA
CASSEKPYYEQYF
TGTGCCAGCAGTGAAAAGCCTTACTACGAGCAGTACTTC
>TRBV10-3|NA|TRBJ2-3|15|NA
CAISDYSLRTDTQYF
TGTGCCATCAGTGACTATTCGTTACGCACAGATACGCAGTATTTT
>TRBV9|NA|TRBJ2-6|14|NA
CASSLLSGANVLTF
TGTGCCAGCAGCCTGCTCTCTGGGGCCAACGTCCTGACTTTC
>TRBV5-4|NA|TRBJ2-4|17|TRBD2
CASSWGGSTVAKNIQYF
TGTGCCAGCAGCTGGGGGGGATCGACGGTGGCCAAAAACATTCAGTACTTC
>TRBV7-9|few|TRBJ2-7|15|NA
CASSSTRRENYEQYF
TGTGCCAGCAGTTCTACCCGGAGGGAGAACTACGAGCAGTACTTC
>TRBV11-1|NA|TRBJ2-3|15|TRBD2
CASSNPGLVRDTQYF
TGTGCCAGCAGTAATCCGGGACTAGTACGAGATACGCAGTATTTT
>TRBV10-1|NA|TRBJ1-1|14|TRBD1
CASSGRDSNTEAFF
TGCGCCAGCAGTGGCCGGGACAGTAACACTGAAGCTTTCTTT
>TRBV4-2|NA|TRBJ2-1|15|TRBD1
CASNPTGTGIDEQFF
TGTGCCAGCAACCCCACCGGGACAGGTATAGATGAGCAGTTCTTC
>TRBV19|NA|TRBJ2-3|18|TRBD2
CASSIASGRALGTDTQYF
TGTGCCAGTAGTATAGCTAGCGGGAGGGCCCTCGGCACAGATACGCAGTATTTT
>TRBV4-1|NA|TRBJ2-7|14|NA
CASSQVTGLYEQYF
TGCGCCAGCAGCCAAGTTACAGGGTTGTACGAGCAGTACTTC
>TRBV29-1|NA|TRBJ2-7|13|NA
CSARQGGSYEQYF
TGCAGCGCCAGACAGGGAGGGTCCTACGAGCAGTACTTC
>TRBV19|once|TRBJ2-3|14|NA
CASSQGSGTDTQYF
TGTGCCAGTAGTCAAGGTAGCGGCACAGATACGCAGTATTTT
>TRBV20-1|NA|TRBJ2-5|11|NA
CSGQHQETQYF
TGCAGCGGACAGCACCAAGAGACCCAGTACTTC
>TRBV7-2|once|TRBJ2-7|15|NA
CASSLDALLPYEQYF
TGTGCCAGCAGCTTAGATGCCCTTCTCCCCTACGAGCAGTACTTC
>TRBV19|NA|TRBJ1-4|15|NA
CASIGTGTPNEKLFF
TGTGCCAGTATTGGTACCGGGACCCCGAATGAAAAACTGTTTTTT
>TRBV12-2|NA|TRBJ2-3|13|NA
CASRRTREDTQYF
TGTGCAAGTCGCCGAACTAGAGAAGATACGCAGTATTTT
>TRBV27|NA|TRBJ2-7|14|TRBD1
CASNAGGAIYEQYF
TGTGCCAGCAATGCAGGGGGCGCGATCTACGAGCAGTACTTC
>TRBV6-1|once|TRBJ1-1|17|NA
CASSEAVLGQRNTEAFF
TGTGCCAGCAGTGAAGCTGTATTGGGACAACGAAACACTGAAGCTTTCTTT
>TRBV6-1|NA|TRBJ1-5|13|NA
CASNQEINQPQHF
TGTGCCAGCAACCAGGAAATCAATCAGCCCCAGCATTTT
>TRBV5-1|NA|TRBJ2-7|14|TRBD1
CASPGQVSSYEQYF
TGCGCCAGCCCGGGACAGGTGAGCTCCTACGAGCAGTACTTC
>TRBV5-1|NA|TRBJ2-7|17|NA
CASSPSRGTTASYEQYF
TGCGCCAGCAGCCCGTCGCGAGGTACGACTGCCTCCTACGAGCAGTACTTC
>TRBV5-4|NA|TRBJ2-7|14|NA
CASSSRDRSYEQYF
TGTGCCAGCAGCTCGCGGGACAGATCCTACGAGCAGTACTTC
>TRBV2|NA|TRBJ2-7|14|NA
CASIGTRDISEQYF
TGTGCCAGCATTGGGACGAGGGATATTTCCGAGCAGTACTTC
>TRBV18|NA|TRBJ1-1|15|NA
CASSPGAGFQAEAFF
TGTGCCAGCTCACCAGGGGCAGGCTTTCAAGCTGAAGCTTTCTTT
>TRBV6-4|NA|TRBJ2-5|15|NA
CASSVSGLPGETQYF
TGTGCCAGCAGTGTCTCCGGACTGCCGGGAGAGACCCAGTACTTC
>TRBV5-1|NA|TRBJ1-2|14|NA
CASSGGREVYGYTF
TGCGCCAGCAGCGGCGGCAGAGAGGTCTATGGCTACACCTTC
>TRBV5-1|NA|TRBJ2-7|14|TRBD1
CASSFGQGANEQYF
TGCGCCAGCAGCTTTGGACAGGGGGCCAACGAGCAGTACTTC
>TRBV7-9|NA|TRBJ2-5|14|NA
CASSLSAGPGSQYF
TGTGCCAGCAGCTTATCCGCAGGGCCAGGGTCCCAGTACTTC
>TRBV7-9|NA|TRBJ2-7|16|TRBD2
CASSLVGGGRSYEQYF
TGTGCCAGCAGCTTAGTTGGCGGCGGGAGATCCTACGAGCAGTACTTC
>TRBV27|NA|TRBJ1-2|15|TRBD1
CASSFSRGRIYGYTF
TGTGCCAGCAGTTTTAGCAGGGGGCGAATCTATGGCTACACCTTC
>TRBV19|NA|TRBJ2-7|21|NA
CASSIVGGLRSWASGAYEQYF
TGTGCCAGTAGTATAGTAGGGGGGTTAAGGTCTTGGGCTAGCGGTGCCTACGAGCAGTACTTC
>TRBV30|few|TRBJ2-5|15|TRBD2
CAWTKTSRVVATQYF
TGTGCCTGGACCAAGACTAGCCGGGTCGTCGCGACCCAGTACTTC
>TRBV6-5|NA|TRBJ1-4|16|NA
CASSYTPTAINEKLFF
TGTGCCAGCAGTTACACGCCGACAGCCATAAATGAAAAACTGTTTTTT
>TRBV5-1|NA|TRBJ2-1|15|NA
CASSSGHEGPNEQFF
TGCGCCAGCAGCTCTGGACACGAGGGCCCGAATGAGCAGTTCTTC
>TRBV9|NA|TRBJ2-4|19|TRBD2
CASSVGGALTSGTPNIQYF
TGTGCCAGCAGCGTAGGAGGGGCTTTGACTAGCGGGACCCCCAACATTCAGTACTTC
>TRBV11-2|NA|TRBJ1-1|15|NA
CASSTRGTGNTEAFF
TGTGCCAGCAGCACAAGAGGCACAGGGAACACTGAAGCTTTCTTT
>TRBV7-9|NA|TRBJ2-1|11|NA
CASSLAVEQFF
TGTGCCAGCAGCTTAGCGGTTGAGCAGTTCTTC